This entry describes one TCR beta chain. Its antigen is currently unknown. V shed 6 bases, J shed 10 bases, and the junction held 8 bases outside the gene matches. This CDR3 contains 12 residues. Germline V gives CDR1 KGHSH, CDR2 LQKENI. The assay, immunoSEQ v3.0, was run at survey level. The method was immunoSEQ multiplex PCR; TCRdb's version includes in-frame clones alone and lacks a portion of them. The profile shows about 18,000 clones, approximately 81% of them singletons. These data are taken from a study of long-term antiretroviral therapy in people with HIV. Study-wide background: Samples collected earliest predate the 2015 immediate-ART recommendation by about a decade.

Study results and caveats: Every time point showed a repertoire led by clones expanded before ART.

This chain links TRBV18 with TRBJ2-7, with TRBD2 identical over 8 bases. The TCR sequence derives from a woman younger than 35 with HIV. The starting material was unsorted PBMCs, obtained 0.6 years after starting antiretroviral therapy. The DNA for the CDR3 is TGTGCCAGCTCGCCGGGACTAGAATTACAGTACTTC. It yields the protein CASSPGLELQYF.